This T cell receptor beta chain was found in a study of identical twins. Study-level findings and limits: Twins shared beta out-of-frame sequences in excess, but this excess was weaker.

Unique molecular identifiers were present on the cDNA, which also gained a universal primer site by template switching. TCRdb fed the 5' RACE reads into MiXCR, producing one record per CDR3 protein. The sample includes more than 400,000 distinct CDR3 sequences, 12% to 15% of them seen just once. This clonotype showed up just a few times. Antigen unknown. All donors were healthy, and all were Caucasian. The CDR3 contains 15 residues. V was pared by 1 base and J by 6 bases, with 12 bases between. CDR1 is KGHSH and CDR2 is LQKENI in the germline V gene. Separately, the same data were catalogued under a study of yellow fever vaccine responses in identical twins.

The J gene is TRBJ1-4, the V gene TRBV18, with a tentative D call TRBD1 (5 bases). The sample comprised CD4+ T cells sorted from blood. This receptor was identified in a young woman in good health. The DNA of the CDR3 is TGTGCCAGCTCACCACAACGCAGGGTGTATGAAAAACTGTTTTTT. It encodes CASSPQRRVYEKLFF.